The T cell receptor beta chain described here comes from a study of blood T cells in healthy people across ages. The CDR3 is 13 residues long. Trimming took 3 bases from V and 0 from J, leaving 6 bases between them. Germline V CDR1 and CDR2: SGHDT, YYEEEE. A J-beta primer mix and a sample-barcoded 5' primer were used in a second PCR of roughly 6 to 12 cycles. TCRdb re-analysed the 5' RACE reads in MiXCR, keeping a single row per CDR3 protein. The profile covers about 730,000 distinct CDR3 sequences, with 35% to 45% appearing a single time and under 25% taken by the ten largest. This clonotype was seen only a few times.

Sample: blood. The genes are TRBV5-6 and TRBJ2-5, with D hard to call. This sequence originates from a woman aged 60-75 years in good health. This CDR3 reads CASSSQNQETQYF. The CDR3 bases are TGTGCCAGCAGCTCACAGAACCAAGAGACCCAGTACTTC.